This TCR beta chain emerged from a study of T cell repertoires in cytomegalovirus infection (dated by TCRdb to about 2019). Study-wide context: Peptide stimulations targeted recently identified HLA-C-restricted CMV epitopes, whose presentation resists viral immunomodulation, together with well-studied HLA-B-restricted epitopes. Donor HLA type was relevant to the analysis, because carriage of CMV infection together with the matching HLA type was indicated by public TCR beta signatures.

Remarks on this clonotype: It has no known antigen specificity. Nothing much larger sits one base from this clone, and base qualities are not available.

The sequencer listed for this sample is Illumina HiSeq 1500. The public reads were run again by TCRdb, first through fastp at Q25 and then through MiXCR, and only productive beta chains were kept. Rows are combined by CDR3 protein, so each entry shows the most common genes and DNA. Across this sample there are around 310,000 distinct CDR3 sequences, with under 35% seen only once. The top ten clones comprise 15% to 20% of the sample. The CDR3 covers 11 residues, taking in both the cysteine and the phenylalanine. CDR3 DNA is the only sequence kept; it has 33 bases, read in frame from the first base. At the junction V is shortened by 3 bases and J by 7 bases, with 10 bases in between. From the germline V gene, CDR1 is SQVTM and CDR2 is ANQGSEA. Study-wide conclusions, independent of this receptor: In the ex vivo response, HLA-C-restricted CMV-specific TCR beta clonotypes were dominant, and in two of eight donors the single most frequent clonotype came from this HLA-C-restricted group. Cumulative frequency of public TCR beta family members discriminated carriers of CMV infection plus the relevant HLA type in this cohort and an independent roughly 340-donor cohort.

Reading the label with the study, this specimen's treatment or condition is: in vitro stimulation with specific CMV peptide epitopes to enrich CMV-specific T cells. The rearrangement joined TRBV29-1 to TRBJ2-7; a confident D gene designation cannot be given. Sequenced material: cultured PBMCs, taken from culture after CMV antigen stimulation. This sequence was found in a human donor in good health (CMV status not recorded). Some clones in this sample may be carry-over from other donors' samples. The nucleotide sequence reads as follows: TGCAGCGTTGATCAAGGGCGAGAGCAGTACTTC. Translated, this gives CSVDQGREQYF.